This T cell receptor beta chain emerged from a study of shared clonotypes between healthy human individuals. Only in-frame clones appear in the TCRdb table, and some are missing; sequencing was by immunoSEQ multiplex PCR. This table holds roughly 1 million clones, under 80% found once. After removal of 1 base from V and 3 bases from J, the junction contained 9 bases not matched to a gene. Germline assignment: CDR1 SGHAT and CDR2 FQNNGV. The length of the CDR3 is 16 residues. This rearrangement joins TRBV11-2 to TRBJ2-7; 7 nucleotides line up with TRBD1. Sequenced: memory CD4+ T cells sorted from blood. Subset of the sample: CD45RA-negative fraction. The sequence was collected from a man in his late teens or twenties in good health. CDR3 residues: CASSLGASTGIYEQYF. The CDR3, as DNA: TGTGCCAGCAGCTTAGGTGCCTCGACAGGGATCTACGAGCAGTACTTC.